These T cell receptor beta chains were read from a single sample in a study of T cells in Graves' hyperthyroidism and ophthalmopathy. TCRdb independently ran MiXCR on the multiplex PCR reads; one entry per CDR3 protein. The table lists about 610,000 distinct CDR3 sequences, roughly 15% of them singletons. Specimen: blood. The source is a woman between 40 and 55 years old with Graves' ophthalmopathy. CDR3s include the opening cysteine and the closing phenylalanine or tryptophan. D genes are given only for firm matches. Clone size is given for some rows only: seen once, a few or many times, or a class if the clone is expanded.

v_gene,j_gene,d_gene,abundance,CDR3nt,CDR3aa
TRBV6-1,TRBJ2-5,-,-,TGTGCCAGCAGTGATAACAGGGCCGAGGAGACCCAGTACTTC,CASSDNRAEETQYF
TRBV28,TRBJ2-5,-,many,TGTGCCAGCACCCCGGGGCGGGAAGGGAGAGAGACCCAGTACTTC,CASTPGREGRETQYF
TRBV28,TRBJ1-1,-,many,TGTGCCAGCAGTTTGGATTACAGGTACACTGAAGCTTTCTTT,CASSLDYRYTEAFF
TRBV6-5,TRBJ1-6,-,many,TGTGCCAGCAGTTCCGCAGGGGTTTTGGATAATTCACCCCTCCACTTT,CASSSAGVLDNSPLHF
TRBV20-1,TRBJ2-4,-,many,TGCAGTGTTCCACGGTCTCCGGGTACAAACATTCAGTACTTC,CSVPRSPGTNIQYF
TRBV9,TRBJ2-7,-,many,TGTGCCAGCAGCGTAGGGAACAGCTCCTACGAGCAGTACTTC,CASSVGNSSYEQYF
TRBV7-2,TRBJ2-7,TRBD1,many,TGTGCCAGCAGCCCGCTGACAGGGCCGGATAAGCAGTACTTC,CASSPLTGPDKQYF
TRBV20-1,TRBJ2-2,TRBD1,many,TGCAGTGCTTTTACAGGGGGCACCGGGGAGCTGCTTTTT,CSAFTGGTGELLF
TRBV6-2/TRBV6-3,TRBJ1-1,-,-,TGTGCCAGCACGCCTGGGAATCTAAACACTGAAGCTTTCTTT,CASTPGNLNTEAFF
TRBV20-1,TRBJ1-2,-,many,TGCAGTGCTAGAGATCTCACAGACGGGTATGGCTACACCTTC,CSARDLTDGYGYTF
TRBV10-3,TRBJ1-1,-,many,TGTGCCATCAGTTCCACTATGAACACTGAAGCTTTCTTT,CAISSTMNTEAFF
TRBV6-5,TRBJ2-7,-,once,TGTGCCAGCAGTTACTCGAACCCGGACTTCTACGAGCAGTACTTC,CASSYSNPDFYEQYF
TRBV12-3/TRBV12-4,TRBJ2-7,-,-,TGTGCCAGCAGCCCTATACGGGCTCTGTGGGAGCAGTACTTC,CASSPIRALWEQYF
TRBV15,TRBJ2-7,TRBD2,many,TGTGCCACCAGCAGAGATAGGTCCGCGGGACTAGTGTACGAGCAGTACTTC,CATSRDRSAGLVYEQYF
TRBV28,TRBJ2-7,-,many,TGTGCCAGCATAGGGGTGGGGCAGCTGGCTTCCCACAATGAGCAGTACTTC,CASIGVGQLASHNEQYF
TRBV12-3/TRBV12-4,TRBJ1-1,-,-,TGTGCCAGCAGAAAAGCACGGGTGAACACTGAAGCTTTCTTT,CASRKARVNTEAFF
TRBV10-3,TRBJ1-5,-,many,TGTGCCATCAGTGAGTTCGGTACGGGGGATCAGCCCCAGCATTTT,CAISEFGTGDQPQHF
TRBV6-1,TRBJ1-6,-,few,TGTGCCAGCAGTGCCGATGAGAATTCACCCCTCCACTTT,CASSADENSPLHF
TRBV19,TRBJ1-4,TRBD1,-,TGTGCCAGTACCTCGGACAGGGGAAGTGAAAAACTGTTTTTT,CASTSDRGSEKLFF
TRBV19,TRBJ2-2,TRBD1,-,TGTGCCAGTAGTCCTGGGACAGTAGCCACCGGGGAGCTGTTTTTT,CASSPGTVATGELFF
TRBV19,TRBJ2-7,-,-,TGTGCCACCTCGGACGCCGGGGTCTACGAGCAGTACTTC,CATSDAGVYEQYF
TRBV28,TRBJ1-1,-,-,TGTGCCAGCAGTTCATCACCTCGTGGTACTGAAGCTTTCTTT,CASSSSPRGTEAFF
TRBV5-4,TRBJ2-7,-,-,TGTGCCAGCAGCCCGGCCATAGGAAACGAGCAGTACTTC,CASSPAIGNEQYF
TRBV6-1,TRBJ1-4,-,-,TGTGCCAGCAGTGAGGGGGGGGCAACTAATGAAAAACTGTTTTTT,CASSEGGATNEKLFF
TRBV7-8,TRBJ1-2,-,many,TGTGCCAGCAGCTTATACAGCCTGGGGGGCTACACCTTC,CASSLYSLGGYTF
TRBV11-1,TRBJ2-7,TRBD2,many,TGTGCCAGCAGCCAGACTAGCGGAGACTCCTACGAGCAGTACTTC,CASSQTSGDSYEQYF
TRBV27,TRBJ1-2,-,-,TGTGCCAGCAAGATTGGGGGGATTAACTATGGCTACACCTTC,CASKIGGINYGYTF
TRBV5-1,TRBJ1-6,TRBD1,many,TGCGCCAGCAGCTTGGGTTTCGAGGACAGGGACTCACCCCTCCACTTT,CASSLGFEDRDSPLHF
TRBV7-2,TRBJ1-2,-,many,TGTGCCAGCAGCTTAGGGTACAGACCTAACTATGGCTACACCTTC,CASSLGYRPNYGYTF
TRBV6-2/TRBV6-3,TRBJ2-7,TRBD1,many,TGTGCCAGCAGCCCCGGACAGGCCACCTACGAGCAGTACTTC,CASSPGQATYEQYF
TRBV6-1,TRBJ1-6,-,few,TGTGCCAGCAGTGAACAGGAAAATTCACCCCTCCACTTT,CASSEQENSPLHF
TRBV10-3,TRBJ1-1,-,-,TGTGCCATCAAAGGGCAGGAGGGAACTGAAGCTTTCTTT,CAIKGQEGTEAFF
TRBV9,TRBJ2-5,TRBD2,-,TGTGCCAGCAGCGTAGGTCCTAGCGGGGGGGCTGCAGAGACCCAGTACTTC,CASSVGPSGGAAETQYF
TRBV7-8,TRBJ2-3,-,-,TGTGCCAGCAGCTTAGAGAGGCTATGGGATACGCAGTATTTT,CASSLERLWDTQYF
TRBV19,TRBJ1-1,-,-,TGTGCCAGTAGTAACACAAAGTCTCCAGGGGACACTGAAGCTTTCTTT,CASSNTKSPGDTEAFF
TRBV12-3/TRBV12-4,TRBJ2-5,-,many,TGTGCCAGCAGTTCGGGACCTACGGAGACCCAGTACTTC,CASSSGPTETQYF
TRBV2,TRBJ2-6,-,many,TGTGCCAGCAGTGAAAGAAGCTCTGGGGCCAACGTCCTGACTTTC,CASSERSSGANVLTF
TRBV19,TRBJ1-2,-,many,TGTGCCAGTAGGAGCGACACCTATGGCTACACCTTC,CASRSDTYGYTF
TRBV6-2/TRBV6-3,TRBJ2-7,-,-,TGTGCCAGCAGTTACCGACATTCCGCCTACTTCAGCTCCTACGAGCAGTACTTC,CASSYRHSAYFSSYEQYF
TRBV19,TRBJ2-5,-,many,TGTGCCAGTAGTAACCCGGGACAAGCCACTGGGGAGACCCAGTACTTC,CASSNPGQATGETQYF
TRBV4-1,TRBJ2-4,-,once,TGCGCCAGCAGCCAACCTTCGGGATATGGGGCCAAAAACATTCAGTACTTC,CASSQPSGYGAKNIQYF
TRBV12-3/TRBV12-4,TRBJ2-5,-,many,TGTGCCAGCAGTTCGCAGAACGGAGAGACCCAGTACTTC,CASSSQNGETQYF
TRBV20-1,TRBJ2-5,TRBD1,many,TGCAGTGCTAGAGCCCCGACAGGGTTGGAGACCCAGTACTTC,CSARAPTGLETQYF
TRBV11-3,TRBJ2-2,-,many,TGTGCCAGCAGCTTAGGGGGTCTAGCGAACACCGGGGAGCTGTTTTTT,CASSLGGLANTGELFF